The 25 T cell receptor beta chains in this list originate from one sample, sequenced in a study of T and B cells in COVID-19 patients. From blood, about 250-500 ng of genomic DNA served as TRB template. Multiplex PCR with BIOMED2 TRB-A/B primer pools amplified TRB rearrangements. MiXCR was run by TCRdb on the multiplex PCR reads, yielding one entry per CDR3 protein. The sample has under 10,000 distinct CDR3 sequences, 28% seen once. Material: blood. Receptor source: a human donor who had recovered from COVID-19.

This clonotype is medium-sized (0.01 to 0.1%). The rearrangement links TRBV5-6 to TRBJ1-2; D ambiguous. This CDR3 spans 14 amino acids. V was trimmed by 0 bases and J by 3 bases, leaving 9 bases between them. The V gene's germline CDR1 is SGHDT and CDR2 YYEEEE. The CDR3 DNA follows: TGTGCCAGCAGCTTGGTAGAGGTGGACTATGGCTACACCTTC. Encoded protein: CASSLVEVDYGYTF.

This sequence joins TRBV7-2 and TRBJ1-4, with D perhaps matching TRBD1 (5 bases). V lost 2 bases, J lost 0 bases, and 13 bases lay in between. This CDR3 spans 17 amino acids. CDR1 is SGHTA, CDR2 FQGNSA, per germline. DNA for the CDR3: TGTGCCAGCAGCTTACGACAAGGGGCTGCAACTAATGAAAAACTGTTTTTT. Translating gives CASSLRQGAATNEKLFF.

The rearrangement joins TRBV6-5 to TRBJ2-3; 12 nucleotides line up with TRBD2. The CDR3 spans 14 residues. Trimming took 8 bases from V and 4 from J; bases not matched to a gene: 4. Looked up from germline, CDR1 is MNHEY and CDR2 is SVGAGI. CDR3 sequence reads: CASHASGGADTQYF. The DNA for the CDR3 is TGTGCCAGCCACGCTAGCGGGGGGGCAGATACGCAGTATTTT.

By frequency in the sample, this clonotype is medium-sized. The chain combines TRBV11-1 with TRBJ2-1; D possibly corresponds to TRBD2 (6 bases). The V gene's germline CDR1 is SGHAT and CDR2 FQDESV (reference sequence). The CDR3 covers 19 residues. V shed 6 bases and J shed 2 bases, with 26 bases lying between them. The CDR3 sequence: CASSRTGSIAAVAYNEQFF. CDR3 nucleotides: TGTGCCAGCAGTAGAACCGGGTCTATAGCGGCGGTGGCCTACAATGAGCAGTTCTTC. The entire variable domain, with the rest obtained from reference TRBV11-1 and TRBJ2-1, is as follows: EAEVAQSPRYKITEKSQAVAFWCDPISGHATLYWYRQILGQGPELLVQFQDESVVDDSQLPKDRFSAERLKGVDSTLKIQPAELGDSAMYLCASSRTGSIAAVAYNEQFFGPGTRLTVL.

This clonotype was counted only a few times. The chain combines TRBV10-3 with TRBJ2-2; TRBD1 matches 9 bases. This CDR3 comprises 15 residues. Germline V gene sequence: CDR1 ENHRY, CDR2 SYGVKD. Trimming took 3 bases from V and 4 from J; bases not matched to a gene: 3. The CDR3 reads CAISEDRGVTGELFF. In DNA, the CDR3 is TGTGCCATCAGTGAAGACAGGGGGGTCACCGGGGAGCTGTTTTTT.

This clonotype was recorded at least ten times. The V and J genes are TRBV6-5 and TRBJ1-4, with 7 nucleotides matching TRBD1. With 5 bases clipped from V and 5 bases from J, the junction kept 8 bases outside the gene matches. This CDR3 comprises 15 residues. Germline V lookup: CDR1 MNHEY, CDR2 SVGAGI. This CDR3 is CASSLPGGWNEKLFF. The CDR3 nucleotides are TGTGCCAGCAGTCTGCCAGGGGGTTGGAATGAAAAACTGTTTTTT.

This clonotype was counted a few times. The chain carries TRBV7-6 and TRBJ1-5, with 9 bases matching TRBD1. CDR1 and CDR2 from the germline V gene are SGHVS and FNYEAQ. Trimming took 5 bases from V and 1 from J; bases not matched to a gene: 3. The CDR3 is 15 amino acids. CDR3 sequence: CASSTGQGSNQPQHF. The CDR3 DNA follows: TGTGCCAGCAGCACAGGACAGGGGAGCAATCAGCCCCAGCATTTT.

This clonotype has just a few counts. The chain couples TRBV5-4 to TRBJ2-5, with D maybe TRBD2 (6 bases). There are 15 residues in the CDR3. V was shortened by 4 bases and J by 2 bases, with 15 bases between the two germline ends. CDR1 is SGHNT, CDR2 YYREEE, per germline (reference sequence). In DNA form, the CDR3 reads TGTGCCAGCAGCCCGGACGGGACTTCTCAAGAGACCCAGTACTTC. This encodes CASSPDGTSQETQYF.

By share, this clonotype counts as medium-sized. The J gene is TRBJ1-4, the V gene TRBV30; D not resolved. Germline V gene data show CDR1 as GTSNPN and CDR2 as SVGIG (reference sequence). With 1 base removed from V and 8 bases from J, the gap between germline ends came to 8 bases. There are 12 residues in the CDR3. This CDR3 reads CAWSARGEKLFF. The CDR3 nucleotides read TGTGCCTGGAGTGCACGTGGGGAAAAACTGTTTTTT.

By sample share, this clonotype is medium-sized. This chain connects TRBV5-6 to TRBJ2-1; 9 positions agree with TRBD2. V was clipped by 3 bases and J by 0 bases; unmatched bases: 7. This CDR3 has 17 residues. Germline loops: CDR1 SGHDT, CDR2 YYEEEE. The CDR3 loop reads CASSYGLAPSSYNEQFF. As DNA, the CDR3 is TGTGCCAGCAGCTACGGACTAGCGCCTAGCTCCTACAATGAGCAGTTCTTC. Drawing the rest from reference TRBV5-6 and TRBJ2-1, the complete variable domain is DAGVTQSPTHLIKTRGQQVTLRCSPKSGHDTVSWYQQALGQGPQFIFQYYEEEERQRGNFPDRFSGHQFPNYSSELNVNALLLGDSALYLCASSYGLAPSSYNEQFFGPGTRLTVL.

J is TRBJ2-3 and V is TRBV19, with TRBD1 matching over 8 bases. The trim removed 10 bases at V and 4 bases at J, leaving 16 bases unmatched. The CDR3 contains 16 residues. The germline V gene encodes CDR1 LNHDA and CDR2 SQIVND (reference sequence). The DNA for the CDR3 is TGTGCCACTACTGGACAGGGCGACGCCGGGGCAGATACGCAGTATTTT. This translates into CATTGQGDAGADTQYF.

This clonotype has a single count. A read error may explain this, as a much larger clone is one base away. CDR3 sequence: CASKVGTGSSYEQYV. CDR3 DNA sequence: TGTGCCAGCAAGGTGGGGACAGGAAGCTCCTACGAGCAGTACGTC. This chain links TRBV6-1 with TRBJ2-7; 8 bases line up with TRBD1. Germline V gene data show CDR1 as MNHNS and CDR2 as SASEGT. This CDR3 has 15 amino acids. With 7 bases clipped from V and 0 bases from J, the junction kept 8 bases outside the gene matches.

Here the CDR3 reads CASLGQGSSQYF. In DNA, the CDR3 is TGTGCCAGTCTAGGACAGGGGTCATCCCAGTACTTC. This rearrangement joins TRBV2 to TRBJ2-5; TRBD1 aligns across 9 bases. The V and J ends lost 9 bases and 9 bases, in that order; junction bases with no gene match: 8. CDR3 length: 12 residues. Looked up from germline, CDR1 is SNHLY and CDR2 is FYNNEI.

This clonotype turned up a few times. This chain uses TRBV20-1 with TRBJ2-7, with TRBD1 matching 10 bases. J lost 4 bases, V lost 6 bases, and 9 bases had no gene match. Germline V gives CDR1 DFQATT, CDR2 SNEGSKA (reference sequence). The CDR3 loop spans 14 amino acids. In DNA form, the CDR3 reads TGCAGTGCCCTTAGGGGGACAGGGGCTTACGAGCAGTACGTC. Its protein product is CSALRGTGAYEQYV.

The sample holds one count of this clonotype. This chain links TRBV5-1 with TRBJ2-3; TRBD2 agrees at 8 bases. CDR1 is SGHRS and CDR2 is YFSETQ in the germline V gene. Trimming cost V 0 bases and J 5 bases; bases outside gene matches: 5. The CDR3 runs 15 residues. CDR3 in DNA: TGCGCCAGCAGCTTGGCCAGCGGGGGCGGAGATACGCAGTATTTT. This codes for CASSLASGGGDTQYF.

As regards this clonotype: The junction departs from germline at one end; a sequencing error may be responsible. The chain combines TRBV10-1 with TRBJ2-2; the match to TRBD1 covers 7 bases. This CDR3 has 15 residues. In germline, CDR1 is WNHNN, CDR2 SYGVQD (reference sequence). CDR3: CASSYRTGNTGELFF. CDR3 sequence (DNA): TGTGCCAGCAGTTACCGGACAGGGAACACCGGGGAGCTGTTTTTT.

The chain recombines TRBV19 with TRBJ2-5, with 8 positions matching TRBD1. V lost 7 bases, J lost 4 bases, and 2 bases stayed unmatched. The V gene's germline CDR1 is LNHDA and CDR2 SQIVND (reference sequence). The CDR3 length is 12 residues. This chain's CDR3 is CASTDRGETQYF. CDR3 bases: TGTGCCAGTACAGACAGGGGAGAGACCCAGTACTTC.

Regarding this clonotype: This may arise from a read error, as a much more abundant clone is one base away. This chain links TRBV7-4 with TRBJ2-7; weak D call: TRBD1 (5 bases). Trimming removed 1 base from V and 7 bases from J, with 26 bases in between. The CDR3 runs 18 residues. Germline V lookup: CDR1 SGHVT, CDR2 SQSDAQ. CDR3 coding DNA: TGTGCCAGCAGCTTAGGATCATACACAGGTCGATCCTACAATGAGCAGTACTTC. It yields the protein CASSLGSYTGRSYNEQYF.

This clonotype was detected ten times or more. The chain couples TRBV19 to TRBJ1-2, with a possible D match to TRBD1 (5 bases). The CDR3 is 17 amino acids. The germline V gene encodes CDR1 LNHDA and CDR2 SQIVND (reference sequence). Trimming stripped 4 bases from V and 1 base from J, with 19 bases between. The DNA for the CDR3 is TGTGCCAGTAGTAACCTTCTACCTCTCAGGGATAACTATGGCTACACCTTC. Its translation is CASSNLLPLRDNYGYTF.

The V and J genes are TRBV5-1 and TRBJ2-5; 10 bases are shared with TRBD1. The CDR3 spans 14 residues. The germline gives CDR1 SGHRS, CDR2 YFSETQ. With V trimmed by 2 bases and J by 13 bases, 11 bases remained unmatched. CDR3 bases: TGCGCCAGCAGCTTAGCGGGACAGGGGTCCATCTCGTACTTC. Protein product: CASSLAGQGSISYF.

A word on this clonotype: The CDR3 does not end in the conserved phenylalanine or tryptophan, so this is likely a read error. This chain uses TRBV24-1 with TRBJ2-1; 11 nucleotides agree with TRBD2. This CDR3 is built from 18 residues. Germline-derived CDR1 and CDR2 are KGHDR and SFDVKD. With V trimmed by 9 bases and J by 0 bases, 12 bases remained unmatched. The CDR3: CATSSGSGGESSYNEQFS. Written as DNA, the CDR3 is TGTGCCACCTCTTCGGGTAGCGGGGGGGAAAGCTCCTACAATGAGCAGTTCTCC.

This clonotype was counted ten times or more. This chain uses TRBV18 with TRBJ1-2; a possible D gene is TRBD1 (6 bases). Germline CDR1 reads KGHSH; CDR2 reads LQKENI. The CDR3 runs to 18 residues. V was trimmed by 5 bases and J by 2 bases, leaving 24 bases between them. CDR3 sequence reads: CASSTYPGGQGPNYGYTF. In DNA form, the CDR3 reads TGTGCCAGCTCAACGTATCCCGGGGGCCAGGGACCCAACTATGGCTACACCTTC.

The CDR3 DNA follows: TGTGCCAGCAGACTTGGTGGGACAGCCCAGGGGATCTATGGCTACACCTTC. This sequence encodes CASRLGGTAQGIYGYTF. The chain carries TRBV5-5 and TRBJ1-2; 7 bases map to TRBD1. Trimming removed 5 bases from V and 4 bases from J; junction bases left unmatched: 17. The length of the CDR3 is 17 residues. Germline values: CDR1 SGHKS, CDR2 YYEKEE (reference sequence).

The V call is TRBV5-4, the J call TRBJ2-2, with D unclear. The CDR3 runs 14 residues. Germline CDR1 and CDR2: SGHNT and YYREEE (reference sequence). V lost 2 bases and J 1 base, leaving 6 bases between the germline ends. CDR3 in DNA: TGTGCCAGCAGCTTATTAGGGAACACCGGGGAGCTGTTTTTT. It is translated as CASSLLGNTGELFF. Based on the CDR3 plus reference TRBV5-4 and TRBJ2-2, the full variable domain is ETGVTQSPTHLIKTRGQQVTLRCSSQSGHNTVSWYQQALGQGPQFIFQYYREEENGRGNFPPRFSGLQFPNYSSELNVNALELDDSALYLCASSLLGNTGELFFGEGSRLTVL.

CDR3 bases: TGCGCCAGCAGCCAGGATGGACAGAACACTGAAGCTTTCTTT. Protein sequence: CASSQDGQNTEAFF. V usage is TRBV4-3 and J usage is TRBJ1-1; the D gene is possibly TRBD1 (5 bases). The CDR3 runs 14 residues. V lost 3 bases and J lost 1, with 9 bases in between. Germline V lookup: CDR1 LGHNA, CDR2 YSLEER.